This TCR beta chain was captured in a study of cytomegalovirus exposure and HLA in healthy donors. Comments on this clone: A junction boundary mismatches the germline segment, possibly from a read error.

The CDR3 is 13 residues long. Germline V lookup: CDR1 MNHNS, CDR2 SASEGT. PCR employed 60 Vbeta and 13 Jbeta primers. The protocol was immunoSEQ multiplex PCR, while the TCRdb copy is restricted to in-frame clones and leaves out a portion. The sample contains roughly 200,000 clones, 70% to 90% of which appear only once. This clonotype was sampled from a woman in her twenties or thirties in good health and CMV-seronegative. Sequencing input: PBMCs. This chain uses TRBV6-1 with TRBJ2-7; weak D call: TRBD1 (6 bases). The CDR3 coding sequence is TGTGCCAGCAGTGACCAGCCCAGGGGAAGGACTGGCTTC. It is translated as CASSDQPRGRTGF.